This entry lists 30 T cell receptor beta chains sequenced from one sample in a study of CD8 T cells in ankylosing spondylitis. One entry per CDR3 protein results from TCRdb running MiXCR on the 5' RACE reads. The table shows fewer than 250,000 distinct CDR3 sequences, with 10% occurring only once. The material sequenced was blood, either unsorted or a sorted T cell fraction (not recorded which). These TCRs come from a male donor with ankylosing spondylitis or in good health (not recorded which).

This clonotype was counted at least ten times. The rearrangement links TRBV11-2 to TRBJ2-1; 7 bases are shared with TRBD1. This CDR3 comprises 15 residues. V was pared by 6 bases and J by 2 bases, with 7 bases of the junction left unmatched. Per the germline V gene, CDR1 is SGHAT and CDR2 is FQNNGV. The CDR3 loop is CASSLWDSPYNEQFF. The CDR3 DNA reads TGTGCCAGCAGTCTTTGGGACAGCCCCTACAATGAGCAGTTCTTC.

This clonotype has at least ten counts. CDR3 nucleotides: TGTGCCAGCAGCCTCAGGGATTCCGAGCAGTACTTC. This gives the protein CASSLRDSEQYF. The gene calls are TRBV7-6 and TRBJ2-7, with D possibly being TRBD1 (5 bases). CDR1 and CDR2 (germline): SGHVS, FNYEAQ. The CDR3 is made up of 12 amino acids. The V and J ends lost 5 bases and 6 bases respectively, with 11 bases between them.

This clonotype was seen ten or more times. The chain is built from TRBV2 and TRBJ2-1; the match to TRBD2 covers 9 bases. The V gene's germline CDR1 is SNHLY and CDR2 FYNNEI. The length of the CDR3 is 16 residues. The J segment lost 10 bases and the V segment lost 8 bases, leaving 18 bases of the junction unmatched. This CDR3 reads CASGIGRGGQVGEQFF. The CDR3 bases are TGTGCCAGCGGGATAGGGCGGGGGGGCCAGGTTGGCGAGCAGTTCTTC.

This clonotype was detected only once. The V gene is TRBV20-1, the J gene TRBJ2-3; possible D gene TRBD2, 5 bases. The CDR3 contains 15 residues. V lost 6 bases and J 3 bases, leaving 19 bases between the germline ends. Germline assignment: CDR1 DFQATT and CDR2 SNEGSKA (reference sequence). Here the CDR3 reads CSANGVGSTTDTQYF. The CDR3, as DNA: TGCAGTGCGAATGGGGTGGGGAGCACGACAGATACGCAGTATTTT.

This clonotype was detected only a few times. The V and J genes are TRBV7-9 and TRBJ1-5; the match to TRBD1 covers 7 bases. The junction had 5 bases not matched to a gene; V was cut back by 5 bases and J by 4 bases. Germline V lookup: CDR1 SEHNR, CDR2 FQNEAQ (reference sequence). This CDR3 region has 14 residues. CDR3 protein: CASSPTGWNQPQHF. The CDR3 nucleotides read TGTGCCAGCAGCCCGACAGGGTGGAATCAGCCCCAGCATTTT.

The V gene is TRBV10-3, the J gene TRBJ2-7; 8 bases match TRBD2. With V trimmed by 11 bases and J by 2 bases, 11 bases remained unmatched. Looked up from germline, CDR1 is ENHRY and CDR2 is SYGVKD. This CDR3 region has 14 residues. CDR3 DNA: TGTGCCTCTGGAGACAGCGGGGGACCCTACGAGCAGTACTTC. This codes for CASGDSGGPYEQYF.

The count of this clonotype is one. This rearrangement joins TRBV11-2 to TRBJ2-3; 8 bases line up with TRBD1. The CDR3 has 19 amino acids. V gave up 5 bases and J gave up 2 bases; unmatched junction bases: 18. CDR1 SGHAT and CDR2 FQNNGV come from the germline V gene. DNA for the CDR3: TGTGCCAGCAGCCCTGGTCGGACAGGGATTTCCCGCTTCACAGATACGCAGTATTTT. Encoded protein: CASSPGRTGISRFTDTQYF.

The CDR3 reads CASSSGAGPDPYNEQFF. The DNA of the CDR3 is TGTGCCAGCAGTTCTGGAGCCGGGCCAGATCCTTACAATGAGCAGTTCTTC. The chain joins TRBV6-5 to TRBJ2-1; no definite D call. CDR3 length: 17 residues. Per germline, CDR1 MNHEY and CDR2 SVGAGI. V lost 4 bases and J lost 4, with 20 bases in between.

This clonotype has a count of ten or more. CDR3 in amino acids: CSAREGLSTEAFF. The CDR3 nucleotides read TGCAGTGCTAGAGAAGGGCTATCCACTGAAGCTTTCTTT. The rearrangement links TRBV20-1 to TRBJ1-1; D remains ambiguous. There are 13 residues in the CDR3. The V end was cut by 0 bases, the J end by 4 bases, with 9 bases between. Germline V gives CDR1 DFQATT, CDR2 SNEGSKA (reference sequence).

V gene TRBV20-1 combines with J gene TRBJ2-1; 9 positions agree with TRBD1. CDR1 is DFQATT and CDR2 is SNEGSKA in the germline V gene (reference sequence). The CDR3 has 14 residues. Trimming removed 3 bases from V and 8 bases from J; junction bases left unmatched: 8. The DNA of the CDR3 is TGCAGTGCTAGTTTCGGGACAGGGCGGGATGAGCAGTTCTTC. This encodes CSASFGTGRDEQFF.

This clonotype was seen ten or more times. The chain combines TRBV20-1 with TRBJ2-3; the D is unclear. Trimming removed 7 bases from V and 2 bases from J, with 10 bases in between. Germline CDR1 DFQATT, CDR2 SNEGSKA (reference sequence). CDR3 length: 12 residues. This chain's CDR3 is CSGETDTDTQYF. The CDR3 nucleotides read TGCAGTGGTGAGACTGACACAGATACGCAGTATTTT.

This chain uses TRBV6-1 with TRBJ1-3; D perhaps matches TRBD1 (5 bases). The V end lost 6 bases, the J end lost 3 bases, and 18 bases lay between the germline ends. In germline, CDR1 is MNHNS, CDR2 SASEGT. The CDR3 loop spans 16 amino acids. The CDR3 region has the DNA TGTGCCAGCAGCACCGCCCCCGGGGGTGGTGGAAACACCATATATTTT. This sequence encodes CASSTAPGGGGNTIYF.

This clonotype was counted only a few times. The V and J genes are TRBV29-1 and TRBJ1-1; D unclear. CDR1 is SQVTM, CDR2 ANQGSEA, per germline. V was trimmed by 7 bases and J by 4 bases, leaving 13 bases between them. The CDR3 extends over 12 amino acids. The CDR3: CSGLNEGTEAFF. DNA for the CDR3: TGCAGCGGCCTAAATGAGGGCACTGAAGCTTTCTTT.

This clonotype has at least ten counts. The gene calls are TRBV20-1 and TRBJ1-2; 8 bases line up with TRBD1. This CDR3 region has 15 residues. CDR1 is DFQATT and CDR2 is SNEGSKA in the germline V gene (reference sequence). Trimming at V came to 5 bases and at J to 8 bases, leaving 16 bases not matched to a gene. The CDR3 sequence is CSASDRGASLRGYTF. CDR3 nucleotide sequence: TGCAGTGCTTCTGACAGGGGCGCTTCTCTGCGGGGCTACACCTTC.

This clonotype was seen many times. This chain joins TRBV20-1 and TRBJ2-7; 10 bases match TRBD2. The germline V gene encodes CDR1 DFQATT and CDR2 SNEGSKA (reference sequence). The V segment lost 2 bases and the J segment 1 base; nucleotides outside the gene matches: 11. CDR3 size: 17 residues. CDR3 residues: CSARRASGGTFSYEQYF. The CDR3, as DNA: TGCAGTGCTAGAAGGGCTAGCGGGGGAACGTTTTCCTACGAGCAGTACTTC.

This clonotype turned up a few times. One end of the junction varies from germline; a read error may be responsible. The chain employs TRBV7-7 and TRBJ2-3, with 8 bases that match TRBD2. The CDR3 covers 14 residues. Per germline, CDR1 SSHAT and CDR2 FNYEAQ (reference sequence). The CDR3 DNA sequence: TGTGCTAGCAGCTCCGGGACTAGAGCAGATACGCAGTATTTT. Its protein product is CASSSGTRADTQYF. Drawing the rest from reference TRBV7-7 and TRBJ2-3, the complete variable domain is GAGVSQSPRYKVTKRGQDVTLRCDPISSHATLYWYQQALGQGPEFLTYFNYEAQPDKSGLPSDRFSAERPEGSISTLTIQRTEQRDSAMYRCASSSGTRADTQYFGPGTRLTVL.

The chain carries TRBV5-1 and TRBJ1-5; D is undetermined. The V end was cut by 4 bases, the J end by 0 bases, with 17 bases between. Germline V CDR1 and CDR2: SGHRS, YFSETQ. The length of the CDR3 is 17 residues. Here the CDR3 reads CASSPGISGYSNQPQHF. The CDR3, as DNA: TGCGCCAGCAGCCCAGGTATATCGGGTTATAGCAATCAGCCCCAGCATTTT. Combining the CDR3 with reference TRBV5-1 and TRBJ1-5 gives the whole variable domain KAGVTQTPRYLIKTRGQQVTLSCSPISGHRSVSWYQQTPGQGLQFLFEYFSETQRNKGNFPGRFSGRQFSNSRSEMNVSTLELGDSALYLCASSPGISGYSNQPQHFGDGTRLSIL.

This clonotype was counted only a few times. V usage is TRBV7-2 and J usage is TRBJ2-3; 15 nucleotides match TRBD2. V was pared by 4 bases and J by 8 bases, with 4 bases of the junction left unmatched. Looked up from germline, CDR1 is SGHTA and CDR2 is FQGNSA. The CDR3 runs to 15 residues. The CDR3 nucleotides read TGTGCCAGCAGCTCAAGGACTAGCGGGGGGGCTACGCAGTATTTT. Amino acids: CASSSRTSGGATQYF.

The CDR3 DNA reads TGTGCCAGTAGTATCAGACCCCCGGGGAAGGATCAGCCCCAGCATTTT. Protein product: CASSIRPPGKDQPQHF. The rearrangement joins TRBV19 to TRBJ1-5; the D is unclear. V was clipped by 3 bases and J by 5 bases, with 17 bases between them. The CDR3 sequence is 16 residues long. CDR1 is LNHDA, CDR2 SQIVND, per germline (reference sequence).

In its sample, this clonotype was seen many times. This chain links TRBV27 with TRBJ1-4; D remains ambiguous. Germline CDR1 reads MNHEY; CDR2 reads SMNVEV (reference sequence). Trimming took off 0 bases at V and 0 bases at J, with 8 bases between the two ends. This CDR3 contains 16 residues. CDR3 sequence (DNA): TGTGCCAGCAGTTTATCGATCGGGTCAACTAATGAAAAACTGTTTTTT. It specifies CASSLSIGSTNEKLFF.

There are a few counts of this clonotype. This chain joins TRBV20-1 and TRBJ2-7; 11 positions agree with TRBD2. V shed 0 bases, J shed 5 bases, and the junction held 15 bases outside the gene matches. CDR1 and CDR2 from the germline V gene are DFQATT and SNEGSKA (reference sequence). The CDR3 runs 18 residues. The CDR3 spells CSARDWGLAGGQVHEQYF. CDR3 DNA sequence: TGCAGTGCTAGAGATTGGGGCCTAGCGGGGGGCCAGGTACACGAGCAGTACTTC.

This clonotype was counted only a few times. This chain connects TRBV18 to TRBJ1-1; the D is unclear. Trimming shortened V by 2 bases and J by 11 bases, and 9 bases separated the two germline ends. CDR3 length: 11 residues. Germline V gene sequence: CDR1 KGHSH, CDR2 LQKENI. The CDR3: CASSPAVYAFF. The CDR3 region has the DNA TGTGCCAGCTCACCAGCGGTATACGCTTTCTTT.

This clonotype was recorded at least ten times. The CDR3 spells CSAQAQGRSNQPQHF. CDR3 sequence (DNA): TGCAGTGCCCAGGCACAGGGACGGAGCAATCAGCCCCAGCATTTT. V and J are TRBV20-1 and TRBJ1-5; D perhaps matches TRBD1 (6 bases). The length of the CDR3 is 15 residues. Germline CDR1 DFQATT, CDR2 SNEGSKA (reference sequence). Trimming removed 6 bases from V and 1 base from J, with 16 bases in between.

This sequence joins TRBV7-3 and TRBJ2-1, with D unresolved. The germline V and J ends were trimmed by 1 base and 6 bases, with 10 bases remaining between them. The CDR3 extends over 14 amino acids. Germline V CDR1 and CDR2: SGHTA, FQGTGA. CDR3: CASSLISGPNEQFF. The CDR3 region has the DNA TGTGCCAGCAGCTTAATCTCGGGCCCCAATGAGCAGTTCTTC.

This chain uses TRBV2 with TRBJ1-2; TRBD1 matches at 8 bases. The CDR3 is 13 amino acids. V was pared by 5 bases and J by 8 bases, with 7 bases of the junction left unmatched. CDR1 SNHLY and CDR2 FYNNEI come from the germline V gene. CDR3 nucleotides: TGTGCCAGCAGTTCGGGACAGGTCGGGGGCTACACCTTC. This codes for CASSSGQVGGYTF.

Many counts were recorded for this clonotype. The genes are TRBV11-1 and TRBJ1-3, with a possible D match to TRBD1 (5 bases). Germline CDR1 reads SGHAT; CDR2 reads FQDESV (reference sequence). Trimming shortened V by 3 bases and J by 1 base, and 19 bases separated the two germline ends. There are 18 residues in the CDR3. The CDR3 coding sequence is TGTGCCAGCAGCTTGTTGGGGGGTGGGCCCAGATCTGGAAACACCATATATTTT. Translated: CASSLLGGGPRSGNTIYF.

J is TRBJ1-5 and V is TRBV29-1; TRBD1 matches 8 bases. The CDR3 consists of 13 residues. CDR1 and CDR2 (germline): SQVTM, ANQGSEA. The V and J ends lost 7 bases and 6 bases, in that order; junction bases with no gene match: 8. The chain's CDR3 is CSAQDRAGQPQHF. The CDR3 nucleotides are TGCAGCGCCCAGGACAGGGCAGGTCAGCCCCAGCATTTT. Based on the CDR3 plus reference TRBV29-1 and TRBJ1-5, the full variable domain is SAVISQKPSRDICQRGTSLTIQCQVDSQVTMMFWYRQQPGQSLTLIATANQGSEATYESGFVIDKFPISRPNLTFSTLTVSNMSPEDSSIYLCSAQDRAGQPQHFGDGTRLSIL.

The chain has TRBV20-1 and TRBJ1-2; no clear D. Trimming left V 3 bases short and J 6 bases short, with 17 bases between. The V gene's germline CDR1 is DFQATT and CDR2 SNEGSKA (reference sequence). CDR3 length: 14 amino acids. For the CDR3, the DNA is TGCAGTGCTAGCCTTGGAGGGAATATTAATGGCTACACCTTC. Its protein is CSASLGGNINGYTF.

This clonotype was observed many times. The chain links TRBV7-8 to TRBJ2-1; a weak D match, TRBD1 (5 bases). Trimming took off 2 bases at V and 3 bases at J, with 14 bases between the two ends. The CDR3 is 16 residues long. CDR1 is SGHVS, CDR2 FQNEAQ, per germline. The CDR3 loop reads CASSLSLATVYNEQFF. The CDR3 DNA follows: TGTGCCAGCAGCTTAAGCTTGGCGACAGTCTACAATGAGCAGTTCTTC. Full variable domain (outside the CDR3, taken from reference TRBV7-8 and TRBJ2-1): GAGVSQSPRYKVAKRGQDVALRCDPISGHVSLFWYQQALGQGPEFLTYFQNEAQLDKSGLPSDRFFAERPEGSVSTLKIQRTQQEDSAVYLCASSLSLATVYNEQFFGPGTRLTVL.

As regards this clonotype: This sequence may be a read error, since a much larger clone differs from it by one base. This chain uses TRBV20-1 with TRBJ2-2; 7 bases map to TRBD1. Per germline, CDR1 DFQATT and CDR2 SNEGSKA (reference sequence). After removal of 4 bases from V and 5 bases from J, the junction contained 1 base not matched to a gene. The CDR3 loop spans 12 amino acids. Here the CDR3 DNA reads TGCAGTGCTACAGGGGGAACCGGGGAGCTGTTTTTT. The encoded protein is CSATGGTGELFF.